The 5 T cell receptor beta chains listed next were all sequenced from one sample in a study of cytomegalovirus exposure and HLA in healthy donors. PCR employed 60 Vbeta and 13 Jbeta primers. Some clones are missing from TCRdb's copy, which holds only in-frame ones; the method was immunoSEQ multiplex PCR. The data contain some 120,000 clones, roughly three quarters of them singletons. Sequencing was performed on PBMCs. These receptors originate from a man between 18 and 29 years old in good health and CMV-seronegative.

This clone was picked up a small number of times. This sequence joins TRBV6-5 and TRBJ1-1; the D is unclear. V was clipped by 4 bases and J by 1 base, with 7 bases between them. The germline gives CDR1 MNHEY, CDR2 SVGAGI. The CDR3 spans 13 residues. The CDR3 is CASSLNRNTEAFF. The CDR3 nucleotides read TGTGCCAGCAGTTTAAACAGGAACACTGAAGCTTTCTTT.

The rearrangement joins TRBV27 to TRBJ1-3; 8 nucleotides line up with TRBD1. J gave up 4 bases and V 4 bases, and 6 bases lay outside the gene matches. From germline, CDR1 is MNHEY and CDR2 SMNVEV (reference sequence). CDR3 size: 15 residues. The chain's CDR3 is CASSSFQGAGNTIYF. DNA of the CDR3: TGTGCCAGCAGTTCCTTTCAGGGGGCCGGAAACACCATATATTTT.

This chain connects TRBV5-1 to TRBJ2-5; perhaps TRBD1 as D (5 bases). V lost 3 bases and J lost 2, with 11 bases in between. The germline CDR1 and CDR2 sequences are SGHRS and YFSETQ. There are 14 residues in the CDR3. The CDR3: CASSSGRGQETQYF. The DNA of the CDR3 is TGCGCCAGCAGCTCAGGGCGCGGACAAGAGACCCAGTACTTC.

This clone was detected only a few times. The rearrangement links TRBV27 to TRBJ2-7, with 9 bases lining up with TRBD2. Germline V gives CDR1 MNHEY, CDR2 SMNVEV (reference sequence). Losses at the gene ends were 0 bases for V and 5 bases for J; bases not matched to a gene: 5. The CDR3 contains 15 residues. The CDR3 protein is CASSLSSGSSDEQYF. CDR3 coding DNA: TGTGCCAGCAGTTTATCTAGCGGGAGTAGCGACGAGCAGTACTTC.

The chain couples TRBV10-1 to TRBJ2-2; 9 bases match TRBD1. Germline loops: CDR1 WNHNN, CDR2 SYGVQD (reference sequence). This CDR3 is built from 21 residues. V was clipped by 0 bases and J by 1 base; unmatched bases: 15. The CDR3: CASSESMGTGTITLNTGELFF. CDR3 DNA sequence: TGCGCCAGCAGTGAGTCGATGGGGACAGGGACAATAACCTTGAACACCGGGGAGCTGTTTTTT.